Sequencing of this TCR beta chain was carried out in a study of chemoradiotherapy in HPV16-positive cancers. On the study more broadly: Candidate HPV-specific T-cell clones and common TCR motifs came from functional assays in a couple of HPV16-positive patients.

The V end was cut by 3 bases, the J end by 5 bases, with 8 bases between. CDR1 is SGHRS and CDR2 is YFSETQ in the germline V gene. This CDR3 is 12 amino acids long. Sequencing used immunoSEQ multiplex PCR; TCRdb keeps in-frame clones, though not all of them. The repertoire holds 29,000 or so clones, with 90% to 95% as singletons. This receptor was obtained from a human donor with HPV-associated anogenital cancer. This specimen consisted of blood, obtained from a patient who underwent chemoradiotherapy. This sequence joins TRBV5-1 and TRBJ2-5, with D tentatively TRBD1 (5 bases). In DNA form, the CDR3 reads TGCGCCAGCAGCTGGGCAGGGGAGACCCAGTACTTC. Residues: CASSWAGETQYF.